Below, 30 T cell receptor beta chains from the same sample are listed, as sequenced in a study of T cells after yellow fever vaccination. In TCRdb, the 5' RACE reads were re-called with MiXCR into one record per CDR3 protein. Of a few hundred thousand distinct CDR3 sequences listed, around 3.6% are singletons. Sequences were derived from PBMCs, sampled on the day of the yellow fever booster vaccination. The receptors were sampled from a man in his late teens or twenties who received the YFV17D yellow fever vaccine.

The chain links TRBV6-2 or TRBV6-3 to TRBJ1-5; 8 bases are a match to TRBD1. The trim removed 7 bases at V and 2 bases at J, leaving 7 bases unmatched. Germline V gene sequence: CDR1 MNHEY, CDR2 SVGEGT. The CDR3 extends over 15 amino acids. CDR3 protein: CASMLTGGGNQPQHF. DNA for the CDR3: TGTGCCAGCATGCTAACAGGGGGGGGCAATCAGCCCCAGCATTTT.

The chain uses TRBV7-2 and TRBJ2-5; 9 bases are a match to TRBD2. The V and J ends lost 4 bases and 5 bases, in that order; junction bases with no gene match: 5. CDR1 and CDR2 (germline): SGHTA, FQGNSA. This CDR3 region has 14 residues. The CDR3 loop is CASSSRGGLETQYF. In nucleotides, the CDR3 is TGTGCCAGCAGCTCGCGGGGGGGCCTGGAGACCCAGTACTTC.

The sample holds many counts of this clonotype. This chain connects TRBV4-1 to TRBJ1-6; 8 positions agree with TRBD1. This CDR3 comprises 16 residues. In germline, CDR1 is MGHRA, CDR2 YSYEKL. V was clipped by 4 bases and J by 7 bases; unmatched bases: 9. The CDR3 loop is CASSPSPTGANSPLHF. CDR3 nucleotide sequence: TGCGCCAGCAGCCCATCACCGACAGGGGCGAATTCACCCCTCCACTTT.

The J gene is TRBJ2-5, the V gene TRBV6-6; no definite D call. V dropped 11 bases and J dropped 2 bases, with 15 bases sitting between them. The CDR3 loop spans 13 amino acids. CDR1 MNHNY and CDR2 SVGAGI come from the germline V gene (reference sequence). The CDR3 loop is CASTPPGQETQYF. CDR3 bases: TGTGCCTCCACCCCCCCGGGTCAAGAGACCCAGTACTTC.

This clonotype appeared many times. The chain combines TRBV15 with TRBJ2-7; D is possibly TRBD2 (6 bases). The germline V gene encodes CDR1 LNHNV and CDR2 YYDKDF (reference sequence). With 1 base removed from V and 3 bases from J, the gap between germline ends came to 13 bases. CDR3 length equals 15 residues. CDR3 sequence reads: CATSRVGGWGYEQYF. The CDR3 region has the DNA TGTGCCACCAGCAGAGTGGGGGGTTGGGGCTACGAGCAGTACTTC.

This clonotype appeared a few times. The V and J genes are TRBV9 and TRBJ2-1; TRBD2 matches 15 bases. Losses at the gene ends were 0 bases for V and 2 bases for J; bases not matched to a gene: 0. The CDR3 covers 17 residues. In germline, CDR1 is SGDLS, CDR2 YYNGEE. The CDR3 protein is CASSVGTSGGAYNEQFF. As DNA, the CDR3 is TGTGCCAGCAGCGTAGGGACTAGCGGGGGGGCCTACAATGAGCAGTTCTTC. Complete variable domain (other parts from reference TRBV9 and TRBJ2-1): DSGVTQTPKHLITATGQRVTLRCSPRSGDLSVYWYQQSLDQGLQFLIQYYNGEERAKGNILERFSAQQFPDLHSELNLSSLELGDSALYFCASSVGTSGGAYNEQFFGPGTRLTVL.

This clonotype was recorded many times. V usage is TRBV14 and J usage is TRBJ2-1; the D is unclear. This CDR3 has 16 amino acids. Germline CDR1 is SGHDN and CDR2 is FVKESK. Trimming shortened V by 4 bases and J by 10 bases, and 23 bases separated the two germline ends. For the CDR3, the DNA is TGTGCCAGCAGCCCCCTAGGGCAGGTCGGGTCGGTCGAGCAGTTCTTC. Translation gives CASSPLGQVGSVEQFF.

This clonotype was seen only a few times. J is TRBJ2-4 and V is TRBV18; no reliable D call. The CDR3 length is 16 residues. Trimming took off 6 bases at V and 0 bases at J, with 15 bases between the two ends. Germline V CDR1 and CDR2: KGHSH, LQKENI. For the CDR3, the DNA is TGTGCCAGCTCTCCTTGGGATACTCTAGCCAAAAACATTCAGTACTTC. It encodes CASSPWDTLAKNIQYF.

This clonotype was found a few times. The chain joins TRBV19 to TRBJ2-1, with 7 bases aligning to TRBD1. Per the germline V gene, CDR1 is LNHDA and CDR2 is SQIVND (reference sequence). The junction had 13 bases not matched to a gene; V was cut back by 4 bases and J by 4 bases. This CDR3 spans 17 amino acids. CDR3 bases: TGTGCCAGTAGTACGAAAAACAGGGGCCCAGATTACAATGAGCAGTTCTTC. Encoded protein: CASSTKNRGPDYNEQFF.

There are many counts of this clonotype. CDR3 residues: CSARGIDRVEAFF. The CDR3, as DNA: TGCAGTGCTAGAGGGATCGACAGGGTTGAAGCTTTCTTT. The genes are TRBV20-1 and TRBJ1-1; 7 nucleotides agree with TRBD1. This CDR3 comprises 13 residues. The germline gives CDR1 DFQATT, CDR2 SNEGSKA (reference sequence). V lost 1 base, J lost 7 bases, and 6 bases stayed unmatched.

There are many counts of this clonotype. Here the CDR3 reads CASSQALDSYNEQFF. In DNA, the CDR3 is TGCGCCAGCAGCCAAGCCCTGGACAGCTACAATGAGCAGTTCTTC. J is TRBJ2-1 and V is TRBV4-1; a weak D match, TRBD1 (6 bases). Germline V gene sequence: CDR1 MGHRA, CDR2 YSYEKL. The CDR3 is made up of 15 amino acids. Trimming took off 1 base at V and 3 bases at J, with 10 bases between the two ends.

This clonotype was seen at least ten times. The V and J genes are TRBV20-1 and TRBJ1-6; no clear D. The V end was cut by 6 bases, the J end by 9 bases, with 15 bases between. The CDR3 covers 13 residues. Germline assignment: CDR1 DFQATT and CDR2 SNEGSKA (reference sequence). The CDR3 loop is CSARGQESSPLHF. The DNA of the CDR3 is TGCAGTGCCCGAGGGCAGGAAAGTTCACCCCTCCACTTT.

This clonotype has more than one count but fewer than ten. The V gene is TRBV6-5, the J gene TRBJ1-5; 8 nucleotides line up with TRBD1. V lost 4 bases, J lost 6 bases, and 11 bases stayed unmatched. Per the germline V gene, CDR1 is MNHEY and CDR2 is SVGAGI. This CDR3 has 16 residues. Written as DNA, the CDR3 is TGTGCCAGCAGTTCCACTACCGGGACAGGAGGTCAGCCCCAGCATTTT. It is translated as CASSSTTGTGGQPQHF.

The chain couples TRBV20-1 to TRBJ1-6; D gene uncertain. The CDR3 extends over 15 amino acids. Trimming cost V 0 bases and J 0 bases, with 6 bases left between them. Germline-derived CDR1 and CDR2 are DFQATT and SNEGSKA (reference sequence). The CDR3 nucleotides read TGCAGTGCTAGAGATAGGAGCTCCTATAATTCACCCCTCCACTTT. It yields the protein CSARDRSSYNSPLHF.

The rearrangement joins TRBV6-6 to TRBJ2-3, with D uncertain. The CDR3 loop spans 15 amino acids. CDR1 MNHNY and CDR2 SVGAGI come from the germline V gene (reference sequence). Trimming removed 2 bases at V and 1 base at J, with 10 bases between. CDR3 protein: CASSYPGSGTDTQYF. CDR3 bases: TGTGCCAGCAGTTACCCCGGGTCTGGCACAGATACGCAGTATTTT.

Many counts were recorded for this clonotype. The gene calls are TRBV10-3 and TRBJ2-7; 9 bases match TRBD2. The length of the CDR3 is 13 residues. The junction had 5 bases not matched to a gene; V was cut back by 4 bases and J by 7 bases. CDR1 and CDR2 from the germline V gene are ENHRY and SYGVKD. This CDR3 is CAISVAGGQEQYF. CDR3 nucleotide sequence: TGTGCCATCAGTGTTGCGGGGGGGCAAGAGCAGTACTTC.

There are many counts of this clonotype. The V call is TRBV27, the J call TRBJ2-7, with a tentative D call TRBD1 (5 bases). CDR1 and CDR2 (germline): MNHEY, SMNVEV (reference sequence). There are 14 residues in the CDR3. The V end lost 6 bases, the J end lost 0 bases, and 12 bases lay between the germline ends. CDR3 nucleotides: TGTGCCAGCAGAGGGGATTCAAGCTCCTACGAGCAGTACGTC. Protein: CASRGDSSSYEQYV.

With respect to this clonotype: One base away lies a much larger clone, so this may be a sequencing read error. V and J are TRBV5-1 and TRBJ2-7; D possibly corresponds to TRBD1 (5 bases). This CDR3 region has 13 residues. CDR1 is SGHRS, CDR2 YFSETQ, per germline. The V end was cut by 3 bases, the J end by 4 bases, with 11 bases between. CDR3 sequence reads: CASSSQVTYEQYF. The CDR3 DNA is TGCGCCAGCAGCTCACAGGTGACATACGAGCAGTACTTC.

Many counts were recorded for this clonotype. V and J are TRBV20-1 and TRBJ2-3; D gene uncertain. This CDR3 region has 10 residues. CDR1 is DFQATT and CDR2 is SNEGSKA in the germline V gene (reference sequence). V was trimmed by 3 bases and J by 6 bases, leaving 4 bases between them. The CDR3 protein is CSASSDTQYF. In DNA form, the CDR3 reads TGCAGTGCTAGTAGCGATACGCAGTATTTT.

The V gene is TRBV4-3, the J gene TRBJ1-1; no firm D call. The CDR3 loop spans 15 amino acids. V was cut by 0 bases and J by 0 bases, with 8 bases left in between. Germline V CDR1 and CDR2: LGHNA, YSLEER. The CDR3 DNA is TGCGCCAGCAGCCAAGATGGGCGTCTGAACACTGAAGCTTTCTTT. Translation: CASSQDGRLNTEAFF.

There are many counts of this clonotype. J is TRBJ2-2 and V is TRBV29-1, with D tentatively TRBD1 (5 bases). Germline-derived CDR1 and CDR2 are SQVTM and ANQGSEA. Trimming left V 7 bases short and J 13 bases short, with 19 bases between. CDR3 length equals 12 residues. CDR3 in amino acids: CSARARARGLFF. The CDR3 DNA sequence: TGCAGCGCTAGGGCTAGAGCAAGGGGGCTGTTTTTT.

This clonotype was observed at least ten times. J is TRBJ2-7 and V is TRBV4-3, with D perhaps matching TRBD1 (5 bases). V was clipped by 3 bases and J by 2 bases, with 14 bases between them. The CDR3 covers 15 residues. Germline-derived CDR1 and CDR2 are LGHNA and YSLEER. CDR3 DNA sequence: TGCGCCAGCAGCCACGCTGTGACAGACCCCTACGAGCAGTACTTC. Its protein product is CASSHAVTDPYEQYF.

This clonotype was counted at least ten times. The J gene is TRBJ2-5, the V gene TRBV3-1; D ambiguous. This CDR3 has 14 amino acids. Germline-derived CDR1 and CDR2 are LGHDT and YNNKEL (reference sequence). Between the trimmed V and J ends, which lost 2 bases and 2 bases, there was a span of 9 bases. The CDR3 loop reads CASSQLGEQETQYF. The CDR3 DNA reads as TGTGCCAGCAGCCAATTGGGCGAACAAGAGACCCAGTACTTC.

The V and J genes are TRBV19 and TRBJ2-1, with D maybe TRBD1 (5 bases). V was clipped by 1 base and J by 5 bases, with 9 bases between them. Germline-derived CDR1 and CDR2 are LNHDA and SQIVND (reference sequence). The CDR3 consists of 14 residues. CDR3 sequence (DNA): TGTGCCAGTAGTATAGCAGGGCACAACAATGAGCAGTTCTTC. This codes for CASSIAGHNNEQFF.

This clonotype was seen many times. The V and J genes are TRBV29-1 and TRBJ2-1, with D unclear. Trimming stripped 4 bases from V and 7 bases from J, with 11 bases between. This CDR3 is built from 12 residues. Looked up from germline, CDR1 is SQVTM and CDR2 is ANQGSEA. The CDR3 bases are TGCAGCGTTGCACGGCCGTATAATGAGCAGTTCTTC. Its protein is CSVARPYNEQFF.

The CDR3 is CASSLGSGLRTDTQYF. CDR3 in DNA: TGTGCCAGCAGCTTAGGGTCCGGACTACGCACAGATACGCAGTATTTT. This chain uses TRBV7-2 with TRBJ2-3; D might be TRBD2 (6 bases). Trimming took 1 base from V and 1 from J, leaving 12 bases between them. The CDR3 has 16 amino acids. Per germline, CDR1 SGHTA and CDR2 FQGNSA.

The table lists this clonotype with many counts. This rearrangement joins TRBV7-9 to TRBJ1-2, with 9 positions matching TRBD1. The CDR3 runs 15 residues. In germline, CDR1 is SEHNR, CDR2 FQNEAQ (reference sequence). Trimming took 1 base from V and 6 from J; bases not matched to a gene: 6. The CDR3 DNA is TGTGCCAGCAGCTTAGTAGCCTACAGGGGGCATGGCTACACCTTC. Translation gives CASSLVAYRGHGYTF.

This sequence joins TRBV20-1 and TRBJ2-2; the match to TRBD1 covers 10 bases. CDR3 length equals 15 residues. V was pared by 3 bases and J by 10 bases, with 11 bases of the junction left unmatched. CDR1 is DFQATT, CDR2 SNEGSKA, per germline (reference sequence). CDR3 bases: TGCAGTGCTAGGGGGGCGGGACAGGGGAGTGAGGAGCTGTTTTTT. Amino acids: CSARGAGQGSEELFF.

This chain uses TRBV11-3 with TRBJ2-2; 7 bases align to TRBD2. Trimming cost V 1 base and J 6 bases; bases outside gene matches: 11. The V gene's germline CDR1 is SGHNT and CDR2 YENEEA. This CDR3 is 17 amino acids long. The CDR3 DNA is TGTGCCAGCAGCTTAGGATCGAGCGGGGCTCGGGCCGGGGAGCTGTTTTTT. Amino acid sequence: CASSLGSSGARAGELFF.

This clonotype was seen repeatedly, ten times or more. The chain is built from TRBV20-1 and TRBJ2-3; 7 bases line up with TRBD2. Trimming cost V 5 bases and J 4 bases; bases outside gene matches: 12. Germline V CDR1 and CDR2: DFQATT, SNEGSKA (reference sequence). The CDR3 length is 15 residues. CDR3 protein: CSAPPGGRGADTQYF. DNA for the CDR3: TGCAGTGCTCCCCCAGGTGGGAGGGGCGCAGATACGCAGTATTTT.